The 28 T cell receptor beta chains given below trace back to one sample, sequenced in a study of T cell responses to AZD1222 COVID-19 vaccine. Profiling relied on immunoSEQ multiplex PCR, and the TCRdb table lists in-frame clones only, not all of them. The sample lists more than 150,000 clones; 91% were seen once. Sequencing was performed on peripheral blood, taken on day 0 of AZD1222 vaccination. The receptors come from an adult in good health.

V is TRBV7-2 and J is TRBJ2-7; either TRBD1 or TRBD2 may fit D (5 bases each). The CDR3 loop spans 14 amino acids. Germline V gene data show CDR1 as SGHTA and CDR2 as FQGNSA. The V end was cut by 5 bases, the J end by 3 bases, with 14 bases between. CDR3 sequence: CASSPGAGFYEQYF. The CDR3, as DNA: TGTGCCAGCAGCCCCGGGGCAGGCTTCTACGAGCAGTACTTC. Full variable domain (outside the CDR3, taken from reference TRBV7-2 and TRBJ2-7): GAGVSQSPSNKVTEKGKDVELRCDPISGHTALYWYRQSLGQGLEFLIYFQGNSAPDKSGLPSDRFSAERTGGSVSTLTIQRTQQEDSAVYLCASSPGAGFYEQYFGPGTRLTVT.

V and J are TRBV19 and TRBJ2-7, with D hard to call. Trimming took off 3 bases at V and 2 bases at J, with 14 bases between the two ends. Looked up from germline, CDR1 is LNHDA and CDR2 is SQIVND (reference sequence). This CDR3 contains 15 residues. The CDR3 spells CASSIGSGSTYEQYF. The CDR3 DNA reads TGTGCCAGTAGTATCGGGTCCGGCAGTACCTACGAGCAGTACTTC.

The chain couples TRBV19 to TRBJ1-5, with D unresolved. Germline CDR1 LNHDA, CDR2 SQIVND (reference sequence). CDR3 length: 14 amino acids. The V end was cut by 4 bases, the J end by 2 bases, with 9 bases between. The CDR3 DNA reads as TGTGCCAGTAGTAGGGAGAGGGGCAATCAGCCCCAGCATTTT. Protein sequence: CASSRERGNQPQHF.

V gene TRBV7-9 combines with J gene TRBJ2-3, with D possibly TRBD1 on 6 matching bases. Germline CDR1 reads SEHNR; CDR2 reads FQNEAQ (reference sequence). The CDR3 contains 17 residues. Trimming took off 3 bases at V and 2 bases at J, with 18 bases between the two ends. For the CDR3, the DNA is TGTGCCAGCAGCTTCCCGATTGTGGGACACCACACAGATACGCAGTATTTT. Protein product: CASSFPIVGHHTDTQYF.

J is TRBJ1-1 and V is TRBV5-8; TRBD1 aligns across 7 bases. This CDR3 is built from 14 residues. Germline loops: CDR1 SGHTS, CDR2 YDEGEE. Trimming removed 5 bases from V and 0 bases from J; junction bases left unmatched: 4. The CDR3 loop is CASRTGYMNTEAFF. The CDR3 DNA sequence: TGTGCCAGCAGGACAGGGTATATGAACACTGAAGCTTTCTTT.

V is TRBV20-1 and J is TRBJ2-7, with TRBD2 matching 10 bases. The CDR3 has 15 amino acids. With 3 bases clipped from V and 0 bases from J, the junction kept 5 bases outside the gene matches. CDR1 is DFQATT and CDR2 is SNEGSKA in the germline V gene (reference sequence). The CDR3 is CSASGLAGVSYEQYF. In DNA, the CDR3 is TGCAGTGCTAGTGGGCTAGCGGGGGTCTCCTACGAGCAGTACTTC.

The V and J genes are TRBV11-1 and TRBJ2-2, with a weak D call TRBD2 (7 bases). The V and J ends lost 6 bases and 6 bases respectively, with 20 bases between them. Germline assignment: CDR1 SGHAT and CDR2 FQDESV (reference sequence). This CDR3 comprises 16 residues. The CDR3 here is CASRPGTGRGSGELFF. CDR3 bases: TGTGCCAGCAGGCCGGGCACAGGGAGGGGGTCCGGGGAGCTGTTTTTT.

V gene TRBV28 combines with J gene TRBJ2-7; 10 bases align to TRBD1. This CDR3 region has 15 residues. The V and J ends lost 5 bases and 2 bases, in that order; junction bases with no gene match: 6. CDR1 and CDR2 (germline): MDHEN, SYDVKM. The CDR3, as DNA: TGTGCCAGCAGTCCCGCGGGACAGGGGACCTACGAGCAGTACTTC. This sequence encodes CASSPAGQGTYEQYF.

The chain links TRBV10-3 to TRBJ2-3, with D maybe TRBD1 (6 bases). V was pared by 4 bases and J by 1 base, with 9 bases between. CDR3 length equals 14 residues. CDR1 and CDR2 from the germline V gene are ENHRY and SYGVKD. In DNA form, the CDR3 reads TGTGCCATCAGTGGACAGGCGGGCACAGATACGCAGTATTTT. Its protein is CAISGQAGTDTQYF.

The chain uses TRBV27 and TRBJ2-7; possible D gene TRBD2, 5 bases. Germline V gene sequence: CDR1 MNHEY, CDR2 SMNVEV (reference sequence). There are 15 residues in the CDR3. V was shortened by 1 base and J by 3 bases, with 13 bases between the two germline ends. CDR3 nucleotide sequence: TGTGCCAGCAGTTTATATATGGGAGACCTCTACGAGCAGTACTTC. Protein sequence: CASSLYMGDLYEQYF.

The V and J genes are TRBV11-3 and TRBJ2-1, with TRBD2 identical over 11 bases. The germline gives CDR1 SGHNT, CDR2 YENEEA. CDR3 length: 14 residues. The V gene end was trimmed by 5 bases and the J gene end by 6 bases; junction bases not matched to a gene: 3. CDR3 sequence (DNA): TGTGCCAGCAGCCCTACTAGCGGGAGCAATGAGCAGTTCTTC. Its translation is CASSPTSGSNEQFF.

V usage is TRBV4-3 and J usage is TRBJ2-1; 10 bases fit TRBD2. The CDR3 length is 16 residues. Germline V gene lookup returns CDR1 LGHNA and CDR2 YSLEER. J gave up 6 bases and V 1 base, and 6 bases lay outside the gene matches. The CDR3 protein is CASSQVRPSGSNEQFF. The CDR3 DNA follows: TGCGCCAGCAGCCAAGTCAGGCCTAGCGGGAGCAATGAGCAGTTCTTC.

The CDR3 spells CAWSVVREKLFF. The CDR3 nucleotides are TGTGCCTGGAGTGTGGTGAGGGAAAAACTGTTTTTT. The V call is TRBV30, the J call TRBJ1-4; D unclear. The CDR3 spans 12 residues. The germline V gene encodes CDR1 GTSNPN and CDR2 SVGIG (reference sequence). V was shortened by 0 bases and J by 8 bases, with 7 bases between the two germline ends.

The chain couples TRBV28 to TRBJ2-1; the match to TRBD1 covers 8 bases. Looked up from germline, CDR1 is MDHEN and CDR2 is SYDVKM. CDR3 length: 15 residues. Trimming at V came to 6 bases and at J to 3 bases, leaving 7 bases not matched to a gene. Here the CDR3 reads CASSPPDRDYNEQFF. CDR3 DNA: TGTGCCAGCAGCCCCCCGGACAGGGACTACAATGAGCAGTTCTTC.

This rearrangement joins TRBV2 to TRBJ1-2, with 8 positions matching TRBD1. Germline V gene data show CDR1 as SNHLY and CDR2 as FYNNEI. V shed 4 bases, J shed 3 bases, and the junction held 10 bases outside the gene matches. The CDR3 is 16 residues long. The CDR3 spells CASSATGGRTYYGYTF. DNA of the CDR3: TGTGCCAGCAGTGCTACAGGGGGTCGGACTTACTATGGCTACACCTTC. Together with reference TRBV2 and TRBJ1-2, the CDR3 gives the full variable domain: EPEVTQTPSHQVTQMGQEVILRCVPISNHLYFYWYRQILGQKVEFLVSFYNNEISEKSEIFDDQFSVERPDGSNFTLKIRSTKLEDSAMYFCASSATGGRTYYGYTFGSGTRLTVV.

The chain recombines TRBV28 with TRBJ1-6; 10 bases agree with TRBD1. V shed 3 bases, J shed 8 bases, and the junction held 4 bases outside the gene matches. This CDR3 comprises 15 residues. The germline CDR1 and CDR2 sequences are MDHEN and SYDVKM. The CDR3 loop reads CASSFSGTGDSPLHF. In nucleotides, the CDR3 is TGTGCCAGCAGTTTCAGTGGGACAGGGGATTCACCCCTCCACTTT. Variable domain in full (rest from reference TRBV28 and TRBJ1-6): DVKVTQSSRYLVKRTGEKVFLECVQDMDHENMFWYRQDPGLGLRLIYFSYDVKMKEKGDIPEGYSVSREKKERFSLILESASTNQTSMYLCASSFSGTGDSPLHFGNGTRLTVT.

This chain uses TRBV6-5 with TRBJ2-7; 8 bases fit TRBD1. The CDR3 runs to 15 residues. Trimming at V came to 8 bases and at J to 0 bases, leaving 9 bases not matched to a gene. The germline CDR1 and CDR2 sequences are MNHEY and SVGAGI. CDR3 protein: CASGQGGGSSYEQYF. As DNA, the CDR3 is TGTGCCAGCGGACAGGGTGGGGGGAGCTCCTACGAGCAGTACTTC.

The rearrangement joins TRBV27 to TRBJ2-1; TRBD2 agrees at 9 bases. The V gene's germline CDR1 is MNHEY and CDR2 SMNVEV (reference sequence). With V trimmed by 0 bases and J by 7 bases, 4 bases remained unmatched. The CDR3 spans 15 residues. CDR3 sequence reads: CASSLSLAGVNEQFF. The CDR3 DNA is TGTGCCAGCAGTTTATCACTAGCGGGCGTGAATGAGCAGTTCTTC.

The V and J genes are TRBV6-5 and TRBJ1-6; D call uncertain. Germline lookup yields CDR1 MNHEY and CDR2 SVGAGI. Trimming removed 6 bases from V and 6 bases from J, with 9 bases in between. This CDR3 spans 13 amino acids. The CDR3 sequence: CASRSFRNSPLHF. DNA for the CDR3: TGTGCCAGCAGGAGTTTCCGTAATTCACCCCTCCACTTT.

The rearrangement links TRBV1 to TRBJ2-1; no DNA check was done on the table's D call, TRBD2. TRBV1 is shown as a pseudogene. This CDR3 spans 19 amino acids. The CDR3 sequence is CTSSQGLAVRRGSYNEQFF. DNA for the CDR3: TGCACCAGCAGCCAAGGCCTAGCGGTCCGGCGGGGCTCCTACAATGAGCAGTTCTTC.

The rearrangement links TRBV9 to TRBJ1-2; possible D gene TRBD1, 5 bases. The CDR3 is 15 amino acids. From germline, CDR1 is SGDLS and CDR2 YYNGEE. V was clipped by 0 bases and J by 5 bases, with 14 bases between them. The CDR3 loop is CASSVELSGGYGYTF. The CDR3 DNA reads as TGTGCCAGCAGCGTAGAGTTGAGTGGGGGATATGGCTACACCTTC.

The chain links TRBV18 to TRBJ2-1; D is undetermined. The CDR3 covers 14 residues. Trimming left V 2 bases short and J 4 bases short, with 9 bases between. CDR1 and CDR2 from the germline V gene are KGHSH and LQKENI. CDR3 DNA: TGTGCCAGCTCACCAGGACGCGAATACAATGAGCAGTTCTTC. Its protein is CASSPGREYNEQFF.

The V gene is TRBV10-2, the J gene TRBJ2-1; 7 nucleotides line up with TRBD2. The CDR3 contains 14 residues. V lost 10 bases and J lost 8; bases outside the gene matches: 14. Per germline, CDR1 WSHSY and CDR2 SAAADI. CDR3 DNA sequence: TGCGCCATTCTATCCGCGGGAGTGGGGGATGAGCAGTTCTTC. Its translation is CAILSAGVGDEQFF.

This rearrangement joins TRBV10-3 to TRBJ2-7; TRBD2 is a possible D gene (7 bases). Germline loops: CDR1 ENHRY, CDR2 SYGVKD. The CDR3 length is 15 residues. V shed 6 bases and J shed 2 bases, with 17 bases lying between them. The CDR3 loop is CAIRRGGIKAYEQYF. The CDR3 coding sequence is TGTGCCATCAGAAGGGGGGGAATAAAGGCCTACGAGCAGTACTTC.

The rearrangement joins TRBV6-2 or TRBV6-3 to TRBJ1-5; the D is unclear. Germline V gene sequence: CDR1 MNHEY, CDR2 SVGEGT. CDR3 size: 13 residues. V lost 0 bases to trimming and J lost 4 bases, with 4 bases between them. The CDR3 coding sequence is TGTGCCAGCAGTTACTCGGAAAATCAGCCCCAGCATTTT. Translating gives CASSYSENQPQHF.

This clone was picked up one time. The V and J genes are TRBV5-1 and TRBJ2-7; D is undetermined. Trimming took 0 bases from V and 6 from J, leaving 4 bases between them. Germline V CDR1 and CDR2: SGHRS, YFSETQ. The CDR3 is made up of 11 amino acids. In DNA, the CDR3 is TGCGCCAGCAGCTTGGAAAGCGAGCAGTACTTC. Protein sequence: CASSLESEQYF.

CDR3 in amino acids: CASNGRETYTGELFF. The CDR3 DNA is TGCGCCAGCAACGGACGGGAGACCTACACCGGGGAGCTGTTTTTT. The J gene is TRBJ2-2, the V gene TRBV5-1; a possible D gene is TRBD2 (6 bases). This CDR3 contains 15 residues. Per germline, CDR1 SGHRS and CDR2 YFSETQ. The germline V and J ends were trimmed by 6 bases and 3 bases, with 15 bases remaining between them.

The rearrangement uses TRBV11-3 and TRBJ2-7, with a possible D match to TRBD2 (7 bases). V lost 5 bases and J 4 bases, leaving 18 bases between the germline ends. This CDR3 is built from 15 residues. CDR1 and CDR2 from the germline V gene are SGHNT and YENEEA. CDR3 in DNA: TGTGCCAGCAGCCTCATCGGGGGGCTGGGGTACGAGCAGTACTTC. Its protein is CASSLIGGLGYEQYF.